The rows below give T cell receptor beta chains drawn from one sample of a study of blood T cell repertoires in COVID-19. Measured with immunoSEQ multiplex PCR; TCRdb has only the in-frame clones, and not every one. Of around 130,000 clones in the sample, around four fifths are singletons; the top ten hold roughly an eighth. Sequencing input: peripheral blood. These receptors were taken from a human donor in a cohort sampled during active COVID-19. Each CDR3 is given with its conserved first and last residue. A D gene is named only where the DNA matches it firmly. Clone size is stated in some rows and not others, as once, few, many or a class when expanded.

d_call	clone_size	v_call	j_call	cdr3_nt	cdr3_aa
TRBD1	.	TRBV11-2	TRBJ1-2	TGTGCCAGCAGCTTAAACCAGGGGGCCGACTATGGCTACACCTTC	CASSLNQGADYGYTF
.	.	TRBV7-2	TRBJ2-3	TGTGCCAGCAGCCTCCCTAGCACAGATACGCAGTATTTT	CASSLPSTDTQYF
.	.	TRBV3-1/TRBV3-2	TRBJ2-1	TGTGCCAGCAGCCACCTCCCGGGACTGGGGTACAATGAGCAGTTCTTC	CASSHLPGLGYNEQFF
TRBD1	.	TRBV2	TRBJ1-1	TGTGCCATAGACAGGGGTGACACTGAAGCTTTCTTT	CAIDRGDTEAFF
TRBD1	.	TRBV18	TRBJ2-3	TGTGCCAGCTCACCTACAGGGGGCGCAGGCACAGATACGCAGTATTTT	CASSPTGGAGTDTQYF
TRBD2	.	TRBV28	TRBJ2-7	TGTGCCAGCAGGGGCAGCGGGGGGTCTTTCCACGAGCAGTACTTC	CASRGSGGSFHEQYF
.	.	TRBV5-8	TRBJ1-1	TGTGCCAGCAGCTCCCGGACAGTTAAGAACACTGAAGCTTTCTTT	CASSSRTVKNTEAFF
TRBD1	.	TRBV3-1/TRBV3-2	TRBJ2-5	TGTGCCAGCAGCCAAGGGGCCGGGACAGGGGGTTTAGAGACCCAGTACTTC	CASSQGAGTGGLETQYF
TRBD1	.	TRBV3-1/TRBV3-2	TRBJ1-2	TGTGCCAGCAGCCCCGGACAGGGGGCGATATATGGCTACACCTTC	CASSPGQGAIYGYTF
TRBD2	.	TRBV5-4	TRBJ2-1	TGTGCCAGCAGCTCGGGGTTGCTAGCGGTTAACAATGAGCAGTTCTTC	CASSSGLLAVNNEQFF
.	few	TRBV28	TRBJ1-5	TGTGCCAGCCAGTTTGGGCAGGGGTACCAGCCCCAGCATTTT	CASQFGQGYQPQHF
.	once	TRBV19	TRBJ2-1	TGTGCCAGTAGTAAGGCAGCAGGTCCATGGGATGAGCAGTTCTTC	CASSKAAGPWDEQFF
TRBD1	.	TRBV4-3	TRBJ2-1	TGCGCCAGCAGCCAATGGGGACAGGGCCTCAATGAGCAGTTCTTC	CASSQWGQGLNEQFF
TRBD2	.	TRBV5-4	TRBJ2-2	TGTGCCAGCAGACCGGGACTAGCGGGGAGCACCGGGGAGCTGTTTTTT	CASRPGLAGSTGELFF
.	.	TRBV20-1	TRBJ1-3	TGCAGTGCTCGTGACACGAGCTCTGGAAACACCATATATTTT	CSARDTSSGNTIYF
.	.	TRBV10-3	TRBJ2-1	TGTGCCATCACAACTGACAGCGATGAGCAGTTCTTC	CAITTDSDEQFF
TRBD2	.	TRBV7-2	TRBJ2-7	TGTGCCAGCAGCGGAACTAGCGGGGGCTACGAGCAGTACTTC	CASSGTSGGYEQYF
.	.	TRBV5-1	TRBJ2-7	TGCGCCAGCAGCTCCGGCGACAGCGTGAACGACGAGCAGTACTTC	CASSSGDSVNDEQYF
TRBD2	.	TRBV11-2	TRBJ2-2	TGTGCCAGCAGCTTATTGCCCAGCGGGGTGAACACCGGGGAGCTGTTTTTT	CASSLLPSGVNTGELFF
.	.	TRBV7-9	TRBJ2-5	TGTGCCAGCAACGGAGAGACCCAGTACTTC	CASNGETQYF
.	.	TRBV19	TRBJ2-1	TGTGCCAGTAGTCGGCCTTGGACAGAAGAGCAGTTCTTC	CASSRPWTEEQFF
TRBD2	.	TRBV10-1	TRBJ2-1	TGCGCCAGCAGTCGGACTAGCGGTAGCTCCTACAATGAGCAGTTCTTC	CASSRTSGSSYNEQFF
.	.	TRBV15	TRBJ2-3	TGTGCCACCAGCAACCAATGGGGGCAGGGAGAGAGCACAGATACGCAGTATTTT	CATSNQWGQGESTDTQYF
TRBD1	.	TRBV5-5	TRBJ2-7	TGTGCCAGCAGCTTGACAGGGGCAGCCTACGAGCAGTACTTC	CASSLTGAAYEQYF
TRBD2	.	TRBV7-6	TRBJ2-1	TGTGCCAGCAGCTTAGCGCCCAGCGGGGGGGGAAATGAGCAGTTCTTC	CASSLAPSGGGNEQFF
.	.	TRBV10-2	TRBJ1-4	TGCGCCAGCAGTGCCCAGGGTTCGGGGGGAGCTAATGAAAAACTGTTTTTT	CASSAQGSGGANEKLFF
.	.	TRBV7-2	TRBJ2-7	TGTGCCAGCAGCGCGCGGGCCCAATACGAGCAGTACTTC	CASSARAQYEQYF
.	.	TRBV5-6	TRBJ2-7	TGTGCCAGCAGCCCCGGGGACGGGGGTTGGGAGCAGTACTTC	CASSPGDGGWEQYF
.	.	TRBV4-1	TRBJ2-3	TGCGCCAGCAGCCAAGAGATAAGACCGGGGGGCACAGATACGCAGTATTTT	CASSQEIRPGGTDTQYF
TRBD2	.	TRBV19	TRBJ2-2	TGTGCCGGTCGGGGGGGGTTCGACACCGGGGAGCTGTTTTTT	CAGRGGFDTGELFF
TRBD1	.	TRBV5-1	TRBJ2-7	TGCGCCAGCAGTTCGACAGGGGGTAATTACGAGCAGTACTTC	CASSSTGGNYEQYF
.	.	TRBV3-1/TRBV3-2	TRBJ2-2	TGTGCCAGCAGCCCAACCGGGACAATGAACACCGGGGAGCTGTTTTTT	CASSPTGTMNTGELFF
.	.	TRBV7-9	TRBJ1-1	TGTGCCAGCAGCTCCCAGACAGGGAACACTGAAGCTTTCTTT	CASSSQTGNTEAFF
TRBD2	.	TRBV27	TRBJ2-7	TGTGCCAGCAGTTTAAAGGGACTAGCGGGTACCTACGAGCAGTACTTC	CASSLKGLAGTYEQYF
TRBD1	.	TRBV5-1	TRBJ2-7	TGCGCCAGCAGCTCTCCGGGACAGGTATACGAGCAGTACTTC	CASSSPGQVYEQYF
.	.	TRBV6-5	TRBJ2-6	TGTGCCAGCACCCAGGGCTCTGGGGCCAACGTCCTGACTTTC	CASTQGSGANVLTF
TRBD2	.	TRBV7-9	TRBJ2-2	TGTGCCAGCGACCCGGGACTAGCTTCCGGGGAGCTGTTTTTT	CASDPGLASGELFF
TRBD2	.	TRBV5-1	TRBJ2-3	TGCGCCAGCAGCGAGGCCGGGACTAGCGGGGCGCATACGCAGTATTTT	CASSEAGTSGAHTQYF
.	many	TRBV2	TRBJ2-5	TGTGCCAGCAGTGGACCGGGGTGGGAGACCCAGTACTTC	CASSGPGWETQYF
.	.	TRBV10-3	TRBJ2-5	TGTGCCATCAGTGAGTCTGGTCCATTACTTCAAGAGACCCAGTACTTC	CAISESGPLLQETQYF